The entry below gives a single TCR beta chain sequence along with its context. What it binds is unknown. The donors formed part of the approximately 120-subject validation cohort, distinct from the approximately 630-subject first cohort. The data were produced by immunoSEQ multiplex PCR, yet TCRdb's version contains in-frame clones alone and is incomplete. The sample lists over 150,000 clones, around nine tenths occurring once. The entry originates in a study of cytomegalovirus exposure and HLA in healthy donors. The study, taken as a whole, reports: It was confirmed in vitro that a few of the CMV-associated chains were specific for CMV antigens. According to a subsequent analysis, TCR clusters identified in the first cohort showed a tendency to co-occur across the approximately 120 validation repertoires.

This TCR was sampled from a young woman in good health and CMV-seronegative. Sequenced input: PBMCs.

The CDR3 DNA sequence: TGTACAGGGGCGGAACGTGGCTACACCTTC. Its translation is CTGAERGYTF. The rearrangement uses TRBV5-8 and TRBJ1-2, with TRBD1 identical over 7 bases. Germline loops: CDR1 SGHTS, CDR2 YDEGEE. The CDR3 is 10 amino acids.